The clone carrying this TCR beta chain was counted ten times or more. Its antigen is not known. The data derive from a study of type 1 regulatory T cells. Across the whole study: This in vitro CD4 product, T-allo10, is enriched for Tr1 cells and alloantigen-specific. Study observations and caveats: Type 1 regulatory T cells had a more restricted TCR repertoire than non-type 1 regulatory T cells.

Germline V gene lookup returns CDR1 SGHRS and CDR2 YFSETQ. V lost 0 bases to trimming and J lost 2 bases, with 11 bases between them. The CDR3 length is 15 residues. TCRdb re-derived calls from the reads in MiXCR, one entry per CDR3 protein. Here the sample spans about 42,000 distinct CDR3 sequences, 10% to 15% being singletons. The rearrangement links TRBV5-1 to TRBJ1-1; D gene uncertain. The sequenced sample consisted of cultured non-Tr1 T cells, either the whole culture or a sorted T cell fraction (not recorded which). The receptor comes from a human donor in good health. CDR3 bases: TGCGCCAGCAGCTTGGAAGGAATTCCCAACACTGAAGCTTTCTTT. Protein: CASSLEGIPNTEAFF.